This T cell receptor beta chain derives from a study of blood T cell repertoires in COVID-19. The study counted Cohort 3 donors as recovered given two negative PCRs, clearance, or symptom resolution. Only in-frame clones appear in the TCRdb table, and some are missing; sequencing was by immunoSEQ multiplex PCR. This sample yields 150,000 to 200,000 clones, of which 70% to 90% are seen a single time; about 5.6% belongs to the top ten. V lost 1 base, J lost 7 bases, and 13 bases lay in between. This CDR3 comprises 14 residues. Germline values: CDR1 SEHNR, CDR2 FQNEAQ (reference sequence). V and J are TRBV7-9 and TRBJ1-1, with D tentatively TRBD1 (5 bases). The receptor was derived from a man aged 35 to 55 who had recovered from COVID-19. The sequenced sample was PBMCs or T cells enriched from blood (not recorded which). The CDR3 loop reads CASSLGRGPSEAFF. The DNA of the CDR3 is TGTGCCAGCAGCTTAGGGCGGGGACCTAGTGAAGCTTTCTTT.